These 30 T cell receptor beta chains originate from one sample sequenced in a study of blood T cell repertoires in COVID-19 (dated by TCRdb to the early 2020s). The library relied on the immunoSEQ multiplex PCR assay. What TCRdb holds here is the immuneACCESS table cut down to in-frame rearrangements. Part of the clones is not present; checked against another copy, under half of the missing clones reflect an unresolved V gene, and the others are unexplained. Present in this sample are about 190,000 clones, around nine tenths of which were seen just once. The ten top clones hold about 6.6% of the sample. The material sequenced was peripheral blood. The receptors originated from a woman between 35 and 50 years old who had recovered from COVID-19.

Only one count was recorded for this clone. The chain uses TRBV7-2 and TRBJ2-3; a possible D gene is TRBD1 (6 bases). The CDR3 spans 14 residues. The germline V gene has CDR1 SGHTA and CDR2 FQGNSA. With 5 bases removed from V and 6 bases from J, the gap between germline ends came to 15 bases. The CDR3 DNA follows: TGTGCCAGCAGCCCCAGGGGACCTTCGGATACGCAGTATTTT. Translating gives CASSPRGPSDTQYF.

This chain joins TRBV7-9 and TRBJ2-7; 12 bases are shared with TRBD2. Germline V lookup: CDR1 SEHNR, CDR2 FQNEAQ (reference sequence). With 5 bases clipped from V and 5 bases from J, the junction kept 1 base outside the gene matches. The CDR3 has 13 residues. CDR3 coding DNA: TGTGCCAGCAGCCGACTAGCGGGAGACGAGCAGTACTTC. It yields the protein CASSRLAGDEQYF. Full variable domain (remainder filled in from reference TRBV7-9 and TRBJ2-7): DTGVSQNPRHKITKRGQNVTFRCDPISEHNRLYWYRQTLGQGPEFLTYFQNEAQLEKSRLLSDRFSAERPKGSFSTLEIQRTEQGDSAMYLCASSRLAGDEQYFGPGTRLTVT.

The chain uses TRBV9 and TRBJ1-3; D is possibly TRBD1 (5 bases). Trimming left V 0 bases short and J 1 base short, with 5 bases between. The CDR3 runs 14 residues. The germline CDR1 and CDR2 sequences are SGDLS and YYNGEE. The chain's CDR3 is CASSVEGSGNTIYF. The CDR3 region has the DNA TGTGCCAGCAGCGTAGAGGGGTCTGGAAACACCATATATTTT.

The V and J genes are TRBV4-2 and TRBJ1-2; 7 bases line up with TRBD1. Trimming cost V 5 bases and J 3 bases; bases outside gene matches: 9. Looked up from germline, CDR1 is LGHNA and CDR2 is YNFKEQ. The CDR3 loop spans 15 amino acids. CDR3: CASSLSVGQDYGYTF. CDR3 sequence (DNA): TGTGCCAGCAGCTTAAGTGTTGGACAGGACTATGGCTACACCTTC.

CDR3 sequence: CASSQGGRNEQFF. CDR3 sequence (DNA): TGTGCCAGTAGTCAGGGAGGGCGCAATGAGCAGTTCTTC. This chain uses TRBV19 with TRBJ2-1; 7 bases map to TRBD2. Trimming cost V 5 bases and J 6 bases; bases outside gene matches: 4. Looked up from germline, CDR1 is LNHDA and CDR2 is SQIVND (reference sequence). This CDR3 spans 13 amino acids. Full variable domain (rest looked up from reference TRBV19 and TRBJ2-1): DGGITQSPKYLFRKEGQNVTLSCEQNLNHDAMYWYRQDPGQGLRLIYYSQIVNDFQKGDIAEGYSVSREKKESFPLTVTSAQKNPTAFYLCASSQGGRNEQFFGPGTRLTVL.

In its sample, this clone was seen once. The CDR3 nucleotides read TGCAGTGCTAGTGGGGGACAGCCTAATGAAAAACTGTTTTTT. As protein: CSASGGQPNEKLFF. The chain is built from TRBV20-1 and TRBJ1-4, with 7 positions matching TRBD1. The CDR3 covers 14 residues. Germline trimming cut 3 bases from V and 3 bases from J; bases unmatched to any gene: 4. Looked up from germline, CDR1 is DFQATT and CDR2 is SNEGSKA (reference sequence).

The chain links TRBV15 to TRBJ2-1; 8 bases line up with TRBD2. The V and J ends lost 5 bases and 8 bases, in that order; junction bases with no gene match: 8. Per the germline V gene, CDR1 is LNHNV and CDR2 is YYDKDF (reference sequence). CDR3 length: 14 residues. This chain's CDR3 is CATSGRTSLDEQFF. CDR3 in DNA: TGTGCCACCAGCGGACGGACTAGCTTGGATGAGCAGTTCTTC.

This clone was recorded a few times. The V and J genes are TRBV6-5 and TRBJ2-7; 8 nucleotides line up with TRBD2. Per the germline V gene, CDR1 is MNHEY and CDR2 is SVGAGI. The CDR3 sequence is 12 residues long. With V trimmed by 7 bases and J by 2 bases, 1 base remained unmatched. The CDR3 nucleotides are TGTGCCAGCACGGGACTAGCCTACGAGCAGTACTTC. It translates to CASTGLAYEQYF.

As concerns this clone: A junction boundary mismatches the germline segment, possibly from a read error. This chain joins TRBV6-5 and TRBJ1-1, with 7 bases lining up with TRBD1. The CDR3 has 14 amino acids. CDR1 MNHEY and CDR2 SVGAGI come from the germline V gene. In nucleotides, the CDR3 is TGTGCCGGCAGACAGGGATCAAGGAACACTGAAGCTTTCTTT. This codes for CAGRQGSRNTEAFF.

This clone has only one observation. CDR3 amino acids: CASSLVDRSIRNIQYF. CDR3 bases: TGTGCCAGCAGCTTGGTGGACAGGTCCATTCGAAACATTCAGTACTTC. The chain uses TRBV5-8 and TRBJ2-4; TRBD1 matches at 7 bases. Germline V gene sequence: CDR1 SGHTS, CDR2 YDEGEE. This CDR3 contains 16 residues. V gave up 0 bases and J gave up 6 bases; unmatched junction bases: 9. The variable domain in full, completed from reference TRBV5-8 and TRBJ2-4, reads EAGVTQSPTHLIKTRGQQATLRCSPISGHTSVYWYQQALGLGLQFLLWYDEGEERNRGNFPPRFSGRQFPNYSSELNVNALELEDSALYLCASSLVDRSIRNIQYFGAGTRLSVL.

The DNA of the CDR3 is TGTGCCAGCAGTAGTACAGGAGACTATGGCTACACCTTC. Its translation: CASSSTGDYGYTF. The chain employs TRBV11-2 and TRBJ1-2; D possibly corresponds to TRBD1 (5 bases). CDR1 SGHAT and CDR2 FQNNGV come from the germline V gene. This CDR3 has 13 amino acids. V lost 6 bases and J lost 3, with 11 bases in between.

The J gene is TRBJ2-5, the V gene TRBV7-2; possibly TRBD1 for D (5 bases). Per germline, CDR1 SGHTA and CDR2 FQGNSA. V was trimmed by 3 bases and J by 5 bases, leaving 10 bases between them. This CDR3 is 13 amino acids long. The CDR3 bases are TGTGCCAGCAGCTTTCTGGGGCCGGAGACCCAGTACTTC. Protein: CASSFLGPETQYF.

The rearrangement joins TRBV30 to TRBJ1-1, with D perhaps TRBD1 (5 bases). There are 11 residues in the CDR3. The germline V gene encodes CDR1 GTSNPN and CDR2 SVGIG (reference sequence). The germline V and J ends were trimmed by 0 bases and 10 bases, with 9 bases remaining between them. The chain's CDR3 is CAWSVGVGAFF. The DNA of the CDR3 is TGTGCCTGGAGTGTAGGGGTAGGAGCTTTCTTT. Full variable domain (outside the CDR3, taken from reference TRBV30 and TRBJ1-1): SQTIHQWPATLVQPVGSPLSLECTVEGTSNPNLYWYRQAAGRGLQLLFYSVGIGQISSEVPQNLSASRPQDRQFILSSKKLLLSDSGFYLCAWSVGVGAFFGQGTRLTVV.

The rearrangement joins TRBV5-1 to TRBJ2-5; 10 positions agree with TRBD2. This CDR3 is 14 amino acids long. Germline V gene data show CDR1 as SGHRS and CDR2 as YFSETQ. J was trimmed by 4 bases and V by 0 bases; bases with no gene match: 0. The CDR3 DNA reads as TGCGCCAGCAGCTTGGGACTAGCGGGAGAGACCCAGTACTTC. Translation: CASSLGLAGETQYF.

The chain joins TRBV20-1 to TRBJ2-7, with TRBD2 identical over 8 bases. Germline CDR1 is DFQATT and CDR2 is SNEGSKA (reference sequence). V lost 3 bases and J lost 6; bases outside the gene matches: 13. This CDR3 comprises 15 residues. The CDR3 spells CSASGAGRVSGEQYF. In DNA form, the CDR3 reads TGCAGTGCTAGTGGTGCCGGGAGGGTTTCGGGCGAGCAGTACTTC.

V is TRBV19 and J is TRBJ2-2, with D tentatively TRBD2 (5 bases). Between the trimmed V and J ends, which lost 1 base and 6 bases, there was a span of 6 bases. This CDR3 spans 13 amino acids. Germline V gene sequence: CDR1 LNHDA, CDR2 SQIVND (reference sequence). DNA for the CDR3: TGTGCCAGTAGTATAGTCGGGGCCGGGGAGCTGTTTTTT. Its protein product is CASSIVGAGELFF.

Points on this clone: Other DNA sequences in the sample encode the same CDR3. CDR3 sequence (DNA): TGTGCCAGCAGCTTAGATCGGGTCTCTGGAAACACCATATATTTT. The encoded protein is CASSLDRVSGNTIYF. The V and J genes are TRBV11-2 and TRBJ1-3; D is unclear. Germline values: CDR1 SGHAT, CDR2 FQNNGV. This CDR3 is 15 amino acids long. The V gene lost 0 bases and the J gene lost 0 bases, with 6 bases spanning the gap.

This CDR3 is CASSESSGRNNEQFF. Written as DNA, the CDR3 is TGTGCCAGCAGCGAATCTAGCGGGAGAAACAATGAGCAGTTCTTC. The J gene is TRBJ2-1, the V gene TRBV9, with 10 bases that match TRBD2. CDR1 is SGDLS and CDR2 is YYNGEE in the germline V gene. This CDR3 comprises 15 residues. J gave up 5 bases and V 3 bases, and 5 bases lay outside the gene matches.

V usage is TRBV7-2 and J usage is TRBJ2-7; TRBD2 is a possible D gene (6 bases). V lost 5 bases to trimming and J lost 3 bases, with 14 bases between them. The CDR3 covers 14 residues. Germline V lookup: CDR1 SGHTA, CDR2 FQGNSA. The CDR3 region is CASSQGSGSYEQYF. The CDR3 nucleotides are TGTGCCAGCAGCCAGGGTAGCGGAAGCTACGAGCAGTACTTC.

The rearrangement links TRBV28 to TRBJ1-5; D perhaps matches TRBD1 (5 bases). The CDR3 has 14 amino acids. V lost 3 bases to trimming and J lost 5 bases, with 11 bases between them. Germline CDR1 reads MDHEN; CDR2 reads SYDVKM. The CDR3 nucleotides are TGTGCCAGCAGTTTTAGGGGATTTGATCAGCCCCAGCATTTT. Encoded protein: CASSFRGFDQPQHF.

The V gene is TRBV6-5, the J gene TRBJ1-1; possibly TRBD1 for D (6 bases). This CDR3 contains 14 residues. Germline loops: CDR1 MNHEY, CDR2 SVGAGI. V lost 1 base to trimming and J lost 4 bases, with 10 bases between them. The CDR3 here is CASSYFTGSTEAFF. CDR3 coding DNA: TGTGCCAGCAGTTACTTTACAGGGTCCACTGAAGCTTTCTTT.

This sequence joins TRBV5-6 and TRBJ1-5; 9 positions match TRBD1. Germline CDR1 reads SGHDT; CDR2 reads YYEEEE. J was trimmed by 5 bases and V by 4 bases; bases with no gene match: 10. The length of the CDR3 is 16 residues. The CDR3 protein is CASSKTGTGPDQPQHF. For the CDR3, the DNA is TGTGCCAGCAGCAAAACCGGGACAGGGCCGGATCAGCCCCAGCATTTT.

This clone was detected only once. The rearrangement joins TRBV28 to TRBJ1-3, with D perhaps matching TRBD1 (5 bases). Per the germline V gene, CDR1 is MDHEN and CDR2 is SYDVKM. This CDR3 contains 16 residues. The V gene lost 0 bases and the J gene lost 1 base, with 10 bases spanning the gap. In DNA, the CDR3 is TGTGCCAGCAGTTTATGGGGGGGACGTTCTGGAAACACCATATATTTT. This translates into CASSLWGGRSGNTIYF.

This clone came up a few times. V is TRBV27 and J is TRBJ2-7; 8 bases map to TRBD2. Germline V gene sequence: CDR1 MNHEY, CDR2 SMNVEV (reference sequence). CDR3 length: 15 amino acids. V shed 5 bases and J 3 bases; nucleotides not matched to a gene: 9. In DNA form, the CDR3 reads TGTGCCAGCAGTGATGTCGGGGGGGGGCTCTACGAGCAGTACTTC. Amino acids: CASSDVGGGLYEQYF.

This chain uses TRBV3-1 (or the pseudogene TRBV3-2) with TRBJ2-5; 13 bases are shared with TRBD2. There are 15 residues in the CDR3. In germline, CDR1 is LGHDT, CDR2 YNNKEL (reference sequence). The V segment lost 5 bases and the J segment 5 bases; nucleotides outside the gene matches: 5. This CDR3 is CASSGSTSGRETQYF. The CDR3 DNA follows: TGTGCCAGCAGCGGCTCGACTAGCGGGAGGGAGACCCAGTACTTC.

The CDR3 coding sequence is TGCAGTGCTAGTTTCGTTGGCAGGGCCGCCTACGAGCAGTACTTC. Amino acids: CSASFVGRAAYEQYF. The chain employs TRBV20-1 and TRBJ2-7; the D gene is possibly TRBD1 (5 bases). Trimming cost V 3 bases and J 2 bases, with 17 bases left between them. CDR1 is DFQATT and CDR2 is SNEGSKA in the germline V gene (reference sequence). The CDR3 runs to 15 residues.

The rearrangement uses TRBV19 and TRBJ2-7; TRBD1 matches 10 bases. The CDR3 spans 15 residues. V dropped 5 bases and J dropped 3; count of bases not matched to a gene: 7. The V gene's germline CDR1 is LNHDA and CDR2 SQIVND (reference sequence). The CDR3 bases are TGTGCCAGTAGTCCGAGGACAGGGGGAATCTACGAGCAGTACTTC. Amino acid sequence: CASSPRTGGIYEQYF.

The V call is TRBV30, the J call TRBJ2-7, with D perhaps matching TRBD2 (6 bases). Trimming stripped 5 bases from V and 2 bases from J, with 13 bases between. Germline V gives CDR1 GTSNPN, CDR2 SVGIG (reference sequence). The CDR3 is made up of 13 amino acids. CDR3 nucleotides: TGTGCCTGGGGGCCCGGGGGAACCTACGAGCAGTACTTC. It yields the protein CAWGPGGTYEQYF.

This clone was seen just once. The chain uses TRBV7-2 and TRBJ2-5; a possible D gene is TRBD2 (5 bases). The CDR3 extends over 10 amino acids. V lost 8 bases, J lost 4 bases, and 5 bases lay in between. CDR1 is SGHTA, CDR2 FQGNSA, per germline. Here the CDR3 reads CASRGETQYF. The CDR3 bases are TGTGCCAGCCGGGGAGAGACCCAGTACTTC.

This clone appeared a few times. The chain is built from TRBV5-1 and TRBJ1-2, with D tentatively TRBD1 (5 bases). The germline gives CDR1 SGHRS, CDR2 YFSETQ. V lost 4 bases, J lost 3 bases, and 13 bases lay in between. This CDR3 spans 14 amino acids. CDR3 protein: CASSGGGGDYGYTF. CDR3 coding DNA: TGCGCCAGCAGCGGGGGAGGAGGGGACTATGGCTACACCTTC. Looking up the rest from reference TRBV5-1 and TRBJ1-2 gives the full variable domain: KAGVTQTPRYLIKTRGQQVTLSCSPISGHRSVSWYQQTPGQGLQFLFEYFSETQRNKGNFPGRFSGRQFSNSRSEMNVSTLELGDSALYLCASSGGGGDYGYTFGSGTRLTVV.